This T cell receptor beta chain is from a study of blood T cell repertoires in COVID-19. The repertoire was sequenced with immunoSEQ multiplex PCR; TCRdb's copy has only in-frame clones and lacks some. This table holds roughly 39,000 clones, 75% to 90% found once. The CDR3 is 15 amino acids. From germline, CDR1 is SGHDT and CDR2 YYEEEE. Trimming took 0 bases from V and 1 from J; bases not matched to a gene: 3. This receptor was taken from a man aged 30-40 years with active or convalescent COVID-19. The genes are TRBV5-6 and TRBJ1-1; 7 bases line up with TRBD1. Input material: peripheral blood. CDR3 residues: CASSLGGGANTEAFF. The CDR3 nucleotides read TGTGCCAGCAGCTTGGGAGGGGGCGCGAACACTGAAGCTTTCTTT.